This T cell receptor (beta chain) was sequenced during a study of CD8 T cells in ankylosing spondylitis (dated by TCRdb to 2017 to 2019). Context from the whole study: The study set out to find disease-linked TCR variants by profiling T cell receptor beta repertoires in ankylosing spondylitis patients and healthy donors. Samples of peripheral blood were taken, and for ankylosing spondylitis patients, synovial fluid was collected as well. The full study cohort was made up of over 20 ankylosing spondylitis patients and roughly 100 healthy donors.

Study-level results and caveats: The disease-linked clones were reported to be significantly enriched in matched synovial fluid samples from ankylosing spondylitis patients. The disease-linked clones had a CD8+ phenotype and were found at relatively low frequencies in peripheral blood. A TCR beta motif made up of several highly homologous amino acid variants appeared to be characteristic of blood from ankylosing spondylitis patients. Some TCR beta motif variants had previously been reported in synovial fluid and blood of reactive arthritis patients, which suggested common disease-initiation mechanisms.

Note on this clonotype: This clone's antigen is unknown. Base qualities are not at hand, and no much larger clone is one base apart.

From the germline V gene (reference sequence), CDR1 is SGHAT and CDR2 is FQDESV. Counted from cysteine to phenylalanine, this CDR3 has 16 amino acids. Only the CDR3 DNA is retained, 48 bases long and in frame from the first base. Trimming removed 4 bases from V and 2 bases from J; the gene matches leave 8 bases unexplained. The instrument given in TCRdb is Illumina HiSeq 2500. Quantitative 5'-RACE with molecular barcodes was used to prepare TCR beta libraries. The paper's processing steps were these. A new computational method based on a probabilistic model of VDJ rearrangement was used to identify disease-linked TCR variants. TCRdb reworked the public reads: Q25 trimming with fastp, MiXCR clone assembly, productive beta chains retained. Each record represents a unique CDR3 protein, reported with the most common genes and DNA among its rows. TCRdb, rather than the study authors, made the V and J calls. The sample records 650,000 to 800,000 distinct CDR3 sequences, 15% to 20% of which are singletons. The top ten hold around 19% of the sample.

The sequenced sample was blood, either unsorted or a sorted T cell fraction (not recorded which). The source is a male donor with ankylosing spondylitis. This chain joins TRBV11-1 to TRBJ1-1; 9 bases in between match TRBD1. The nucleotide sequence is TGTGCCAGCAGCTCGGACAGGGGCGGTATAAACACTGAAGCTTTCTTT. Its amino acids are CASSSDRGGINTEAFF.